This T cell receptor (beta chain) was identified in a study of blood T cell repertoires in COVID-19. The wider study: Samples taken during acute and convalescent COVID-19 were collected in the United States, Italy and Spain.

Produced via immunoSEQ multiplex PCR; TCRdb's table is partial and in-frame only. The sample holds fewer than 200,000 clones, around 82% seen once. V shed 4 bases and J shed 2 bases, with 18 bases lying between them. The CDR3 contains 16 residues. Germline CDR1 reads SGDLS; CDR2 reads YYNGEE. This TCR came from a woman aged 40 to 49 with COVID-19, enrolled during active disease. Sequencing used peripheral blood. The rearrangement uses TRBV9 and TRBJ1-2, with D possibly TRBD1 on 6 matching bases. This chain's CDR3 is CASSLRGGGPNYGYTF. CDR3 nucleotides: TGTGCCAGCAGCCTCCGAGGTGGGGGCCCGAACTATGGCTACACCTTC.